Included here is one T cell receptor (beta chain) sequence, with context. Per germline, CDR1 MNHEY and CDR2 SVGAGI. The CDR3 totals 14 residues. The J segment lost 5 bases and the V segment lost 9 bases, leaving 10 bases of the junction unmatched. The data are from a study of control samples from healthy donors and cancer patients. Sequencing used immunoSEQ multiplex PCR; TCRdb keeps in-frame clones, though not all of them. The sample has 100,000 to 150,000 clones, about 91% seen once. This clonotype originated in a young man in good health. The V and J genes are TRBV6-5 and TRBJ2-5, with 9 bases lining up with TRBD1. Material for sequencing was blood. The CDR3 is CASRTGDGFETQYF. The CDR3 bases are TGTGCCAGTAGGACAGGGGACGGGTTTGAGACCCAGTACTTC.